A single sample gave rise to the 10 T cell receptor beta chains below, sequenced in a study of CD8 T cells in acute hepatitis C reinfection. TCRdb's copy holds only in-frame clones and misses some; the assay was immunoSEQ multiplex PCR. The table has over 30,000 clones, over 75% seen once; the top ten hold roughly 9.7%. Stated time point: naive CD8 control sorted from an acute-time-point sample. Sequencing was carried out using naive CD8+ T cells from PBMCs. These receptors originate from a woman between 18 and 29 years old who spontaneously cleared hepatitis C infection.

This chain links TRBV6-1 with TRBJ2-1, with 16 bases matching TRBD2. This CDR3 is 15 amino acids long. The ends lost 7 bases at V and 4 bases at J; junction bases unmatched: 1. Looked up from germline, CDR1 is MNHNS and CDR2 is SASEGT. In nucleotides, the CDR3 is TGTGCCAGCATGGGACTAGCGGGAGGGTACAATGAGCAGTTCTTC. Translation gives CASMGLAGGYNEQFF.

This clone came up a few times. V and J are TRBV25-1 and TRBJ1-2; no clear D. Germline loops: CDR1 MGHDK, CDR2 SYGVNS. This CDR3 comprises 11 residues. V dropped 5 bases and J dropped 4 bases, with 5 bases sitting between them. CDR3 sequence reads: CASSNGYGYTF. In DNA, the CDR3 is TGTGCCAGCAGTAACGGCTATGGCTACACCTTC.

J is TRBJ2-7 and V is TRBV10-3; TRBD1 is a possible D gene (6 bases). The CDR3 covers 14 residues. CDR1 ENHRY and CDR2 SYGVKD come from the germline V gene. Trimming pared 8 bases from V and 5 bases from J, leaving 19 bases between. The CDR3 region has the DNA TGTGCCATCTTAAACAGGGAAGGTATGGACGAGCAGTACTTC. It yields the protein CAILNREGMDEQYF.

The J gene is TRBJ2-1, the V gene TRBV11-2, with 7 positions matching TRBD2. The germline V gene has CDR1 SGHAT and CDR2 FQNNGV. This CDR3 is built from 20 residues. Losses at the gene ends were 0 bases for V and 3 bases for J; bases not matched to a gene: 17. For the CDR3, the DNA is TGTGCCAGCAGCTTAGATAAATTCCTGGCTAGCGGAAAAGTCTACAATGAGCAGTTCTTC. Translated, it gives CASSLDKFLASGKVYNEQFF.

The genes are TRBV4-1 and TRBJ2-5; TRBD1 matches 10 bases. V shed 3 bases and J 4 bases; nucleotides not matched to a gene: 5. Looked up from germline, CDR1 is MGHRA and CDR2 is YSYEKL. The CDR3 covers 15 residues. CDR3 residues: CASSQGQGIVETQYF. The CDR3 DNA reads TGCGCCAGCAGCCAGGGACAGGGGATAGTAGAGACCCAGTACTTC.

CDR3 in DNA: TGTGCCTCCAATAGCGGAAGCTCCTACAATGAGCAGTTCTTC. Translating gives CASNSGSSYNEQFF. This chain joins TRBV9 and TRBJ2-1; D possibly corresponds to TRBD2 (6 bases). The CDR3 has 14 residues. The germline gives CDR1 SGDLS, CDR2 YYNGEE. V was pared by 10 bases and J by 0 bases, with 14 bases between.

J is TRBJ2-2 and V is TRBV6-6; D gene uncertain. The CDR3 is 13 residues long. The ends were cut back, 5 bases at V and 6 bases at J, with 10 bases in the middle. CDR1 is MNHNY and CDR2 is SVGAGI in the germline V gene (reference sequence). The CDR3 reads CASSPPRSGELFF. CDR3 nucleotide sequence: TGTGCCAGCAGTCCCCCGAGGTCCGGGGAGCTGTTTTTT.

In this sample, this clone turned up a few times. This chain connects TRBV27 to TRBJ1-5, with 8 nucleotides matching TRBD1. This CDR3 has 14 residues. The germline gives CDR1 MNHEY, CDR2 SMNVEV (reference sequence). The V and J ends lost 4 bases and 7 bases, in that order; junction bases with no gene match: 6. The CDR3 DNA reads TGTGCCAGCAGTTCTGGACAGGGTAGCCAGCCCCAGCATTTT. Residues: CASSSGQGSQPQHF.

DNA of the CDR3: TGTGCCAGCAGCGGCGGACTAGCGGGTTCCTACGAGCAGTACTTC. It yields the protein CASSGGLAGSYEQYF. This chain connects TRBV9 to TRBJ2-7; 11 nucleotides match TRBD2. The CDR3 totals 15 residues. The germline V gene encodes CDR1 SGDLS and CDR2 YYNGEE. With 3 bases clipped from V and 1 base from J, the junction kept 3 bases outside the gene matches.

The CDR3 DNA reads as TGCAGCGTTGAGGGGGAAGAGGCAGGTGAAGCTTTCTTT. It specifies CSVEGEEAGEAFF. The chain is built from TRBV29-1 and TRBJ1-1; tentative D call: TRBD1 (5 bases). This CDR3 comprises 13 residues. The V gene lost 3 bases and the J gene lost 7 bases, with 15 bases spanning the gap. Germline V gene lookup returns CDR1 SQVTM and CDR2 ANQGSEA.